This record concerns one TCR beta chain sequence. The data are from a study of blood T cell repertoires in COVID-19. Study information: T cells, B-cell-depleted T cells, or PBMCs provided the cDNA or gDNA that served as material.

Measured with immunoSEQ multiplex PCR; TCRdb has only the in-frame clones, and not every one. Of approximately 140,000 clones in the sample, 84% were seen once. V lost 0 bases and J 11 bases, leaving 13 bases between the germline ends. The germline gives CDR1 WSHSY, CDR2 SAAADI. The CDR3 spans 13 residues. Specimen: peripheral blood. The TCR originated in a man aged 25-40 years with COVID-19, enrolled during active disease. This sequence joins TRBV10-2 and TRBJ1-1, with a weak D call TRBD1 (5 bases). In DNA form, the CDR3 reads TGCGCCAGCAGTGAGTCGCCCAAGGGGTGGGCTTTCTTT. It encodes CASSESPKGWAFF.